Presented here are 21 T cell receptor beta chains from one specimen sequenced in a study of CD8 T cells in ankylosing spondylitis. TCRdb reanalysed the 5' RACE reads using MiXCR and keeps one entry per CDR3 protein. The sample yields about 150,000 distinct CDR3 sequences, roughly 44% seen once. The sequencing sample was made of synovial fluid, either unsorted or a sorted T cell fraction (not recorded which). The source of these receptors is a male donor with ankylosing spondylitis.

The chain carries TRBV7-9 and TRBJ1-1; 8 nucleotides line up with TRBD1. The length of the CDR3 is 15 residues. Germline CDR1 is SEHNR and CDR2 is FQNEAQ (reference sequence). The V segment lost 5 bases and the J segment 10 bases; nucleotides outside the gene matches: 15. DNA for the CDR3: TGTGCCAGCAGCCCCCCGACAGGGGATCCCGGTGGAGCTTTCTTT. It translates to CASSPPTGDPGGAFF.

V usage is TRBV5-6 and J usage is TRBJ2-7; D is undetermined. The CDR3 length is 15 residues. CDR1 and CDR2 from the germline V gene are SGHDT and YYEEEE. Trimming cost V 0 bases and J 3 bases, with 13 bases left between them. CDR3 sequence: CASSLVLARDYEQYF. Here the CDR3 DNA reads TGTGCCAGCAGCTTGGTTCTCGCCAGAGACTACGAGCAGTACTTC.

This chain links TRBV7-9 with TRBJ2-2, with 10 bases lining up with TRBD1. Germline V CDR1 and CDR2: SEHNR, FQNEAQ (reference sequence). The CDR3 length is 16 residues. J was trimmed by 3 bases and V by 5 bases; bases with no gene match: 6. CDR3 in amino acids: CASSPRDRGDTGELFF. The DNA for the CDR3 is TGTGCCAGCAGCCCAAGGGACAGGGGAGACACCGGGGAGCTGTTTTTT. Variable domain in full (rest from reference TRBV7-9 and TRBJ2-2): DTGVSQNPRHKITKRGQNVTFRCDPISEHNRLYWYRQTLGQGPEFLTYFQNEAQLEKSRLLSDRFSAERPKGSFSTLEIQRTEQGDSAMYLCASSPRDRGDTGELFFGEGSRLTVL.

V gene TRBV29-1 combines with J gene TRBJ1-4; a weak D match, TRBD1 (6 bases). The CDR3 loop spans 14 amino acids. Per germline, CDR1 SQVTM and CDR2 ANQGSEA. V was cut by 3 bases and J by 4 bases, with 12 bases left in between. The CDR3 sequence: CSVEAQGNNEKLFF. In DNA form, the CDR3 reads TGCAGCGTTGAGGCCCAGGGGAATAATGAAAAACTGTTTTTT.

The V and J genes are TRBV5-6 and TRBJ1-2; weak D call: TRBD1 (6 bases). V shed 4 bases and J shed 6 bases, with 16 bases lying between them. The V gene's germline CDR1 is SGHDT and CDR2 YYEEEE. There are 14 residues in the CDR3. The CDR3 nucleotides read TGTGCCAGCAGCACCTCCAGGGGAGATCATGGCTACACCTTC. It translates to CASSTSRGDHGYTF.

The chain joins TRBV7-2 to TRBJ2-7; 10 bases map to TRBD1. CDR3 size: 17 residues. The V and J ends lost 5 bases and 3 bases, in that order; junction bases with no gene match: 13. Per the germline V gene, CDR1 is SGHTA and CDR2 is FQGNSA. Here the CDR3 reads CASSNRRGQGNFYEQYF. The CDR3 DNA reads as TGTGCCAGCAGCAACCGTAGGGGACAGGGGAACTTCTACGAGCAGTACTTC.

This clonotype appeared a few times. The CDR3 loop reads CASSPFGLVYEQYF. The CDR3 DNA follows: TGTGCCAGCTCACCATTCGGACTAGTATACGAGCAGTACTTC. The chain carries TRBV18 and TRBJ2-7, with 7 nucleotides matching TRBD2. V lost 2 bases and J lost 4; bases outside the gene matches: 5. Germline CDR1 KGHSH, CDR2 LQKENI. This CDR3 contains 14 residues.

The rearrangement uses TRBV13 and TRBJ2-7; maybe TRBD1 (6 bases). This CDR3 comprises 14 residues. Looked up from germline, CDR1 is PRHDT and CDR2 is FYEKMQ (reference sequence). V was clipped by 2 bases and J by 6 bases, with 14 bases between them. The CDR3 DNA reads as TGTGCCAGCAGCTTAAGTCCCAGGGGACCCGAGCAGTACTTC. It specifies CASSLSPRGPEQYF. The entire variable domain, with the rest obtained from reference TRBV13 and TRBJ2-7, is as follows: AAGVIQSPRHLIKEKRETATLKCYPIPRHDTVYWYQQGPGQDPQFLISFYEKMQSDKGSIPDRFSAQQFSDYHSELNMSSLELGDSALYFCASSLSPRGPEQYFGPGTRLTVT.

This clonotype was seen a handful of times. The chain is built from TRBV12-3 or TRBV12-4 and TRBJ2-1; 9 nucleotides align to TRBD2. J lost 8 bases, V lost 6 bases, and 8 bases had no gene match. This CDR3 contains 14 residues. The CDR3 coding sequence is TGTGCCAGCAGCTCGACTAGCGGCGACCATGAGCAGTTCTTC. Its protein product is CASSSTSGDHEQFF.

The CDR3 nucleotides are TGTGCCAGCAGTTGGACAGGGAGCTCTGGAAACACCATATATTTT. Protein sequence: CASSWTGSSGNTIYF. The gene calls are TRBV28 and TRBJ1-3, with 8 positions matching TRBD1. V trimming: 4 bases; J trimming: 0 bases; junction bases outside the gene matches: 2. This CDR3 is 15 amino acids long. Germline CDR1 MDHEN, CDR2 SYDVKM.

This chain connects TRBV4-2 to TRBJ1-1; possible D gene TRBD1, 6 bases. The length of the CDR3 is 19 residues. Per the germline V gene, CDR1 is LGHNA and CDR2 is YNFKEQ. V dropped 0 bases and J dropped 0 bases, with 20 bases sitting between them. In DNA form, the CDR3 reads TGTGCCAGCAGCCAAGAGGGGCAGGGGATAACCCGAATGAACACTGAAGCTTTCTTT. Translating it yields CASSQEGQGITRMNTEAFF.

V and J are TRBV2 and TRBJ2-2; 13 nucleotides align to TRBD2. V lost 7 bases to trimming and J lost 3 bases; unmatched junction nucleotides: 14. Germline V gives CDR1 SNHLY, CDR2 FYNNEI. There are 19 residues in the CDR3. The CDR3 sequence is CASTRVQLAGGPDTGELFF. The CDR3 nucleotides read TGTGCCAGCACTCGTGTACAACTAGCGGGGGGGCCGGACACCGGGGAGCTGTTTTTT.

This rearrangement joins TRBV28 to TRBJ2-3; 9 nucleotides line up with TRBD1. The CDR3 loop spans 16 amino acids. With 3 bases clipped from V and 2 bases from J, the junction kept 6 bases outside the gene matches. The germline CDR1 and CDR2 sequences are MDHEN and SYDVKM. This CDR3 reads CASSFGTGTHTDTQYF. The DNA for the CDR3 is TGTGCCAGCAGTTTTGGGACAGGGACCCACACAGATACGCAGTATTTT.

This chain links TRBV5-1 with TRBJ2-7, with D possibly TRBD2 on 5 matching bases. CDR1 is SGHRS, CDR2 YFSETQ, per germline. Trimming removed 0 bases at V and 2 bases at J, with 12 bases between. This CDR3 has 15 residues. The CDR3 DNA follows: TGCGCCAGCAGCTTGGGACTACCGGCCCCCTACGAGCAGTACTTC. Protein sequence: CASSLGLPAPYEQYF.

The rearrangement links TRBV28 to TRBJ2-2; TRBD2 matches at 9 bases. Unmatched junction bases numbered 13, after V lost 8 bases and J lost 6 bases. CDR1 and CDR2 (germline): MDHEN, SYDVKM. The CDR3 is 16 residues long. The DNA for the CDR3 is TGTGCCAGCTCCGTTGGGTTTAGCGGGAGAGCCGGGGAGCTGTTTTTT. This encodes CASSVGFSGRAGELFF.

This clonotype has ten or more counts. This CDR3 reads CASSLLGTASTDTQYF. In DNA form, the CDR3 reads TGTGCCAGCAGTTTACTTGGGACAGCTAGCACAGATACGCAGTATTTT. V and J are TRBV6-5 and TRBJ2-3, with 7 bases fitting TRBD1. The V segment lost 4 bases and the J segment 0 bases; nucleotides outside the gene matches: 7. The CDR3 is made up of 16 amino acids. The germline V gene has CDR1 MNHEY and CDR2 SVGAGI.

The chain carries TRBV18 and TRBJ2-7, with a possible D match to TRBD1 (6 bases). V dropped 5 bases and J dropped 0 bases, with 11 bases sitting between them. In germline, CDR1 is KGHSH, CDR2 LQKENI. This CDR3 is built from 14 residues. CDR3 nucleotide sequence: TGTGCCAGCTCAACGGGACACCTCTCCTACGAGCAGTACTTC. Its protein is CASSTGHLSYEQYF.

The chain is built from TRBV7-9 and TRBJ2-7, with D uncertain. CDR1 is SEHNR and CDR2 is FQNEAQ in the germline V gene (reference sequence). The ends were cut back, 8 bases at V and 5 bases at J, with 22 bases in the middle. The CDR3 has 15 residues. CDR3 loop: CASPPDVGSLDEQYF. The CDR3 region has the DNA TGTGCCAGCCCCCCCGACGTGGGAAGCCTCGACGAGCAGTACTTC.

The rearrangement uses TRBV18 and TRBJ1-5, with 11 nucleotides matching TRBD1. This CDR3 spans 15 amino acids. Losses at the gene ends were 6 bases for V and 5 bases for J; bases not matched to a gene: 6. Germline-derived CDR1 and CDR2 are KGHSH and LQKENI. The CDR3 sequence: CASSLGQGADQPQHF. As DNA, the CDR3 is TGTGCCAGCTCGTTAGGACAGGGGGCAGATCAGCCCCAGCATTTT.

The sample holds a few counts of this clonotype. This chain links TRBV10-3 with TRBJ1-2; D is possibly TRBD1 (5 bases). V gave up 0 bases and J gave up 1 base, with 15 bases separating them. The germline V gene has CDR1 ENHRY and CDR2 SYGVKD. This CDR3 has 17 residues. CDR3 bases: TGTGCCATCAGTGAGTCGATGGAGTGGGACTATAACTATGGCTACACCTTC. This gives the protein CAISESMEWDYNYGYTF.

This clonotype was detected only a few times. The CDR3 coding sequence is TGTGCCATCAGTGAGCCCCACGGCGTAACAGATACGCAGTATTTT. This translates into CAISEPHGVTDTQYF. The V gene is TRBV10-3, the J gene TRBJ2-3; no clear D gene. This CDR3 contains 15 residues. Germline CDR1 is ENHRY and CDR2 is SYGVKD. The V end lost 2 bases, the J end lost 3 bases, and 12 bases lay between the germline ends.